The source of this T cell receptor beta chain is a study of cytomegalovirus exposure and HLA in healthy donors. Amplification used 60 Vbeta primers and 13 Jbeta primers. This table comes from immunoSEQ multiplex PCR, and its TCRdb copy is limited to in-frame clones, with some not included. The sample yields a few hundred thousand clones, 60% to 85% seen once. V lost 4 bases and J lost 1; bases outside the gene matches: 13. Germline V gives CDR1 SEHNR, CDR2 FQNEAQ (reference sequence). The CDR3 spans 19 residues. General study findings and limits: More clonal expansion characterized HLA-associated TCR beta chains than equally common others in a later analysis.

As concerns this clone: Its antigen is undetermined.

This clonotype originated in a man aged 40-49 years in good health and CMV-seronegative. The chain uses TRBV7-9 and TRBJ2-4; 10 bases align to TRBD2. The sample was PBMCs. Here the CDR3 reads CASSSTSGGGNGAKNIQYF. The CDR3 coding sequence is TGTGCCAGCAGCTCCACGAGCGGGGGGGGGAATGGGGCCAAAAACATTCAGTACTTC.